One sample yielded the 9 T cell receptor beta chains listed below, sequenced in a study of blood T cell repertoires in COVID-19. Data came from immunoSEQ multiplex PCR; TCRdb stores just in-frame clones and leaves some out. The table shows about 120,000 clones, with over 75% occurring only once. The sequenced sample was peripheral blood. These receptors all come from a human donor with active COVID-19. The donor label of this sample is uncertain.

The chain combines TRBV5-1 with TRBJ2-3; TRBD2 might be the D (6 bases). The V end was cut by 5 bases, the J end by 6 bases, with 10 bases between. The CDR3 covers 12 residues. The germline V gene encodes CDR1 SGHRS and CDR2 YFSETQ. The CDR3 nucleotides are TGCGCCAGCAGACGGGCGGGGGATACGCAGTATTTT. This codes for CASRRAGDTQYF. Variable domain in full (rest from reference TRBV5-1 and TRBJ2-3): KAGVTQTPRYLIKTRGQQVTLSCSPISGHRSVSWYQQTPGQGLQFLFEYFSETQRNKGNFPGRFSGRQFSNSRSEMNVSTLELGDSALYLCASRRAGDTQYFGPGTRLTVL.

V and J are TRBV6-5 and TRBJ2-2; 8 bases map to TRBD1. The CDR3 is made up of 15 amino acids. Unmatched junction bases numbered 3, after V lost 5 bases and J lost 1 base. Germline CDR1 MNHEY, CDR2 SVGAGI. The CDR3 here is CASSRTGRNTGELFF. CDR3 nucleotides: TGTGCCAGCAGTAGGACAGGGCGGAACACCGGGGAGCTGTTTTTT.

This clone was detected once. The J gene is TRBJ2-5, the V gene TRBV2, with TRBD2 matching 8 bases. CDR3 size: 15 residues. Per germline, CDR1 SNHLY and CDR2 FYNNEI. J was trimmed by 4 bases and V by 6 bases; bases with no gene match: 10. This chain's CDR3 is CASSPISGVGETQYF. CDR3 DNA sequence: TGTGCCAGCAGCCCAATTAGCGGGGTAGGAGAGACCCAGTACTTC.

The rearrangement joins TRBV6-5 to TRBJ1-2, with 10 bases that match TRBD1. The CDR3 runs to 14 residues. V shed 6 bases and J 5 bases; nucleotides not matched to a gene: 6. Germline-derived CDR1 and CDR2 are MNHEY and SVGAGI. The CDR3 nucleotides are TGTGCCAGCAGGGGGACAGGGGCCGGATATGGCTACACCTTC. Translation: CASRGTGAGYGYTF.

For this clone: The junction does not match germline at one end; this may be a read error. The chain uses TRBV4-3 and TRBJ1-5; D might be TRBD1 (5 bases). CDR1 is LGHNA, CDR2 YSLEER, per germline. The CDR3 extends over 13 amino acids. The CDR3 DNA reads TGCGCCAGCAGCCAAGAATGGAGACAGCCCCGGCATTTT. Translated: CASSQEWRQPRHF.

This clone occurred a few times. The chain recombines TRBV25-1 with TRBJ1-2; D is uncertain. In germline, CDR1 is MGHDK, CDR2 SYGVNS. This CDR3 is 13 amino acids long. The ends were cut back, 0 bases at V and 1 base at J, with 3 bases in the middle. The CDR3 here is CASSEYLNYGYTF. Written as DNA, the CDR3 is TGTGCCAGCAGTGAATATCTTAACTATGGCTACACCTTC.

V and J are TRBV6-6 and TRBJ2-5; 7 nucleotides align to TRBD1. This CDR3 is 11 amino acids long. V trimming: 6 bases; J trimming: 5 bases; junction bases outside the gene matches: 0. Germline V gene lookup returns CDR1 MNHNY and CDR2 SVGAGI (reference sequence). CDR3 residues: CASRQGETQYF. CDR3 in DNA: TGTGCCAGCAGACAGGGGGAGACCCAGTACTTC.

The chain is built from TRBV14 and TRBJ2-1, with D perhaps matching TRBD2 (5 bases). The CDR3 consists of 14 residues. V was shortened by 4 bases and J by 3 bases, with 10 bases between the two germline ends. Germline CDR1 is SGHDN and CDR2 is FVKESK. CDR3 residues: CASSRGGDYNEQFF. As DNA, the CDR3 is TGTGCCAGCAGCCGCGGAGGAGACTACAATGAGCAGTTCTTC. The full variable domain, in which reference TRBV14 and TRBJ2-1 provide the parts outside the CDR3, is EAGVTQFPSHSVIEKGQTVTLRCDPISGHDNLYWYRRVMGKEIKFLLHFVKESKQDESGMPNNRFLAERTGGTYSTLKVQPAELEDSGVYFCASSRGGDYNEQFFGPGTRLTVL.

The V and J genes are TRBV6-5 and TRBJ2-7; D may be TRBD1 (6 bases). The CDR3 consists of 15 residues. Germline CDR1 MNHEY, CDR2 SVGAGI. V shed 2 bases and J shed 0 bases, with 11 bases lying between them. The CDR3 loop is CASSYGDISSYEQYF. In DNA, the CDR3 is TGTGCCAGCAGTTACGGGGACATAAGCTCCTACGAGCAGTACTTC.